These 18 T cell receptor beta chains were sequenced from one sample in a study of T cell responses to AZD1222 COVID-19 vaccine. Produced via immunoSEQ multiplex PCR; TCRdb's table is partial and in-frame only. The repertoire holds 95,000 to 150,000 clones, with about 90% as singletons. The material sequenced was peripheral blood, taken on day 0 of AZD1222 vaccination. The receptors were gathered from an adult in good health.

The chain couples TRBV28 to TRBJ1-4; 9 positions match TRBD1. The junction had 5 bases not matched to a gene; V was cut back by 4 bases and J by 5 bases. This CDR3 region has 15 residues. CDR1 is MDHEN and CDR2 is SYDVKM in the germline V gene. CDR3 in amino acids: CASSWTGVGNEKLFF. The CDR3 nucleotides read TGTGCCAGCAGTTGGACAGGGGTAGGGAATGAAAAACTGTTTTTT.

V and J are TRBV24-1 and TRBJ2-5; D gene ambiguous. The CDR3 is 13 residues long. From germline, CDR1 is KGHDR and CDR2 SFDVKD. V was clipped by 4 bases and J by 5 bases, with 10 bases between them. This CDR3 is CATSDPPQETQYF. CDR3 bases: TGTGCCACCAGTGACCCGCCCCAGGAGACCCAGTACTTC.

On this clone: Sequence at one end of the junction differs from germline and may be a read error. The J gene is TRBJ2-1, the V gene TRBV11-3, with TRBD1 matching over 8 bases. Germline V CDR1 and CDR2: SGHNT, YENEEA. The length of the CDR3 is 14 residues. The DNA for the CDR3 is TGTGCCAGCCGCTTGGTCCAGGGGGCGGGTGAGCAGTTCTTC. This encodes CASRLVQGAGEQFF.

This clone is labeled as medium-sized. The gene calls are TRBV5-1 and TRBJ2-7, with D possibly being TRBD2 (6 bases). Germline values: CDR1 SGHRS, CDR2 YFSETQ. The CDR3 contains 17 residues. Trimming cost V 0 bases and J 0 bases, with 16 bases left between them. The CDR3 sequence: CASSLAAGPSSSYEQYF. In nucleotides, the CDR3 is TGCGCCAGCAGCTTGGCCGCGGGACCCTCGAGCTCCTACGAGCAGTACTTC.

The chain recombines TRBV4-1 with TRBJ2-2, with 10 bases identical to TRBD1. V gave up 4 bases and J gave up 7 bases; unmatched junction bases: 18. The CDR3 has 19 residues. Germline V gene sequence: CDR1 MGHRA, CDR2 YSYEKL. CDR3: CASSLQPPSGTGVFGELFF. In DNA, the CDR3 is TGCGCCAGCAGCCTCCAACCACCGAGCGGGACAGGGGTGTTCGGGGAGCTGTTTTTT.

The rearrangement joins TRBV23-1 to TRBJ1-3, with D uncertain. TRBV23-1 is identified as an open reading frame with a role that is uncertain. The V end lost 3 bases, the J end lost 7 bases, and 7 bases lay between the germline ends. The CDR3 is 12 residues long. In DNA form, the CDR3 reads TGCGCCAGCAGTCAGACGGTTAACACCATATATTTT. It is translated as CASSQTVNTIYF.

This chain links TRBV11-3 with TRBJ2-5; D call uncertain. Germline assignment: CDR1 SGHNT and CDR2 YENEEA. This CDR3 region has 14 residues. Trimming took off 2 bases at V and 5 bases at J, with 12 bases between the two ends. The CDR3 sequence: CASSLPGSWETQYF. The CDR3 coding sequence is TGTGCCAGCAGCTTACCCGGATCGTGGGAGACCCAGTACTTC.

This rearrangement joins TRBV3-1 (or the pseudogene TRBV3-2) to TRBJ1-5; D perhaps matches TRBD1 (6 bases). V was cut by 1 base and J by 7 bases, with 14 bases left in between. The germline V gene encodes CDR1 LGHDT and CDR2 YNNKEL (reference sequence). The CDR3 covers 15 residues. This chain's CDR3 is CASSQGGGARQPQHF. The DNA for the CDR3 is TGTGCCAGCAGCCAAGGAGGGGGGGCTCGCCAGCCCCAGCATTTT.

The sample holds a few counts of this clone. The chain recombines TRBV19 with TRBJ2-7; 13 bases fit TRBD2. The CDR3 extends over 14 amino acids. V lost 9 bases to trimming and J lost 5 bases; unmatched junction nucleotides: 7. Per germline, CDR1 LNHDA and CDR2 SQIVND (reference sequence). The CDR3 bases are TGTGCCAGGGGAGGGACTAGCGGGACAGACGAGCAGTACGTC. Translated, it gives CARGGTSGTDEQYV.

The chain is built from TRBV2 and TRBJ1-2; 7 bases match TRBD1. CDR1 and CDR2 from the germline V gene are SNHLY and FYNNEI. The CDR3 is made up of 12 amino acids. V was clipped by 8 bases and J by 3 bases; unmatched bases: 3. Here the CDR3 reads CASRGQDYGYTF. CDR3 nucleotide sequence: TGTGCCAGCCGTGGACAGGACTATGGCTACACCTTC.

The chain couples TRBV2 to TRBJ2-5; D may be TRBD1 (5 bases). The CDR3 sequence is 14 residues long. The germline V and J ends were trimmed by 7 bases and 4 bases, with 16 bases remaining between them. The germline V gene has CDR1 SNHLY and CDR2 FYNNEI. The CDR3 DNA reads as TGTGCCAGCAAGGCAGGGCGTGGCGGAGAGACCCAGTACTTC. Protein product: CASKAGRGGETQYF. Full variable domain (outside the CDR3, taken from reference TRBV2 and TRBJ2-5): EPEVTQTPSHQVTQMGQEVILRCVPISNHLYFYWYRQILGQKVEFLVSFYNNEISEKSEIFDDQFSVERPDGSNFTLKIRSTKLEDSAMYFCASKAGRGGETQYFGPGTRLLVL.

The rearrangement links TRBV3-1 (or the pseudogene TRBV3-2) to TRBJ2-3, with 16 nucleotides matching TRBD2. The CDR3 sequence is 18 residues long. The germline V gene encodes CDR1 LGHDT and CDR2 YNNKEL (reference sequence). J gave up 5 bases and V 1 base, and 6 bases lay outside the gene matches. The CDR3 protein is CASSQAGTSGGAKDTQYF. The CDR3 nucleotides are TGTGCCAGCAGCCAAGCCGGGACTAGCGGGGGGGCCAAAGATACGCAGTATTTT.

The gene calls are TRBV15 and TRBJ2-1, with D maybe TRBD2 (6 bases). Germline lookup yields CDR1 LNHNV and CDR2 YYDKDF (reference sequence). This CDR3 has 17 residues. The V and J ends lost 6 bases and 5 bases respectively, with 23 bases between them. In DNA, the CDR3 is TGTGCCACCAGGAAACCCCGGGGCGGGGAAACTGACAATGAGCAGTTCTTC. It is translated as CATRKPRGGETDNEQFF.

V is TRBV2 and J is TRBJ2-5; the match to TRBD1 covers 7 bases. J lost 2 bases, V lost 6 bases, and 3 bases had no gene match. Per germline, CDR1 SNHLY and CDR2 FYNNEI. CDR3 length: 13 residues. The CDR3 coding sequence is TGTGCCAGCAGGGACAGGATTCAAGAGACCCAGTACTTC. It translates to CASRDRIQETQYF.

The rearrangement joins TRBV6-2 or TRBV6-3 to TRBJ1-5; D gene uncertain. This CDR3 comprises 12 residues. Germline loops: CDR1 MNHEY, CDR2 SVGEGT. Trimming took off 5 bases at V and 7 bases at J, with 9 bases between the two ends. The DNA for the CDR3 is TGTGCCAGCAGTCCCCATTGGCAGCCCCAGCATTTT. Its translation is CASSPHWQPQHF.

V usage is TRBV18 and J usage is TRBJ1-2, with TRBD1 identical over 8 bases. There are 16 residues in the CDR3. Germline V CDR1 and CDR2: KGHSH, LQKENI. Trimming cost V 4 bases and J 6 bases; bases outside gene matches: 13. The DNA for the CDR3 is TGTGCCAGCTCACTCGATCAGGGGGCGCTGGGTGATGGCTACACCTTC. Encoded protein: CASSLDQGALGDGYTF. The variable domain in full, completed from reference TRBV18 and TRBJ1-2, reads NAGVMQNPRHLVRRRGQEARLRCSPMKGHSHVYWYRQLPEEGLKFMVYLQKENIIDESGMPKERFSAEFPKEGPSILRIQQVVRGDSAAYFCASSLDQGALGDGYTFGSGTRLTVV.

V usage is TRBV5-1 and J usage is TRBJ1-2, with D perhaps TRBD1 (5 bases). The V gene lost 0 bases and the J gene lost 0 bases, with 9 bases spanning the gap. This CDR3 is 15 amino acids long. Germline V gene data show CDR1 as SGHRS and CDR2 as YFSETQ. CDR3: CASSLVPGPNYGYTF. The CDR3 DNA follows: TGCGCCAGCAGCTTGGTACCAGGGCCTAACTATGGCTACACCTTC. Combining the CDR3 with reference TRBV5-1 and TRBJ1-2 gives the whole variable domain KAGVTQTPRYLIKTRGQQVTLSCSPISGHRSVSWYQQTPGQGLQFLFEYFSETQRNKGNFPGRFSGRQFSNSRSEMNVSTLELGDSALYLCASSLVPGPNYGYTFGSGTRLTVV.

To note about this clone: Other DNA sequences from this sample encode an identical CDR3 as well. The rearrangement uses TRBV29-1 and TRBJ2-5; weak D call: TRBD2 (6 bases). The CDR3 loop spans 12 amino acids. V was pared by 3 bases and J by 5 bases, with 10 bases between. The germline V gene encodes CDR1 SQVTM and CDR2 ANQGSEA. The CDR3 sequence is CSVDSGRETQYF. DNA for the CDR3: TGCAGCGTTGATTCGGGGAGGGAGACCCAGTACTTC.